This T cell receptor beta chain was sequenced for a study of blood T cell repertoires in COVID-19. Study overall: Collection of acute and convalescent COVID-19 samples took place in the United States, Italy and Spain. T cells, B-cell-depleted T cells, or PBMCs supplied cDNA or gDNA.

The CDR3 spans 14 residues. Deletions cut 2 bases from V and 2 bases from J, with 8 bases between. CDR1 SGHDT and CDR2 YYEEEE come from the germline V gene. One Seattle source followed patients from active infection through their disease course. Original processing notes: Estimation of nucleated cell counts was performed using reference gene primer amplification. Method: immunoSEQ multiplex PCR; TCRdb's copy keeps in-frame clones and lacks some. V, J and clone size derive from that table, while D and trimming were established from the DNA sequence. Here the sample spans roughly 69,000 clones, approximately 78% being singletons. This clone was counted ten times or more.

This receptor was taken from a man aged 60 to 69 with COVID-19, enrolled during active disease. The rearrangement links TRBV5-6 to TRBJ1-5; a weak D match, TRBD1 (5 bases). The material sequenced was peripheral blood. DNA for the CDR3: TGTGCCAGCAGCTTATGGGGCGGCAATCAGCCCCAGCATTTT. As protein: CASSLWGGNQPQHF.